This TCR beta chain was found in a study of shared clonotypes between healthy human individuals. The table lists this clone with a count of one. Some clones are missing from TCRdb's copy, which holds only in-frame ones; the method was immunoSEQ multiplex PCR. The sample contains under 600,000 clones, around three quarters of which appear only once. This receptor was identified in a woman in her forties in good health. Some clones in this sample may be carry-over from other donors' samples. The specimen was PBMCs.

The CDR3 DNA sequence: TGTGCCAGCAGTGGGACCCCAGAGACCCAGTACTTC. Translating it yields CASSGTPETQYF. The chain carries TRBV2 and TRBJ2-5; D remains ambiguous. Trimming stripped 4 bases from V and 4 bases from J, with 7 bases between. CDR1 is SNHLY and CDR2 is FYNNEI in the germline V gene. This CDR3 is built from 12 residues.